This TCR beta chain was observed in a study of human T cells and chemical hapten exposure. Original handling: Samples contained a median of roughly 96,000 TCRs, with a range of roughly 23,224 to 700,000. TCRdb analysed the RACE reads with MiXCR anew, one entry per CDR3 protein. The V and J calls and clone size are TCRdb's, not the authors'. The data show about 120,000 distinct CDR3 sequences, with roughly 13% seen just once and 0.92% held by the top ten. This clonotype has a handful of counts. What it binds is not known. The CDR3 sequence is 15 residues long. Germline loops: CDR1 LGHNA, CDR2 YNFKEQ. Trimming removed 0 bases from V and 4 bases from J, with 12 bases in between. Regarding time point: patch test 1, 2 weeks after DPC sensitization. Indicated treatment: therapeutic diphenylcyclopropenone sensitization with weekly scalp DPC. Study-wide points: Healthy people's immune response may differ from that of the donors, who had alopecia.

The chain links TRBV4-2 to TRBJ1-1; maybe TRBD1 (5 bases). Here the sequenced sample was whole blood, taken in connection with sensitization to the hapten diphenylcyclopropenone (DPC). The clonotype originates from a man younger than 35 with alopecia areata. Some clones in this sample may be carry-over from other donors' samples. CDR3 nucleotides: TGTGCCAGCAGCCAAGAGGCCGGGGCTGGCACTGAAGCTTTCTTT. This gives the protein CASSQEAGAGTEAFF.